These 19 T cell receptor beta chains originate from one sample sequenced in a study of cytomegalovirus exposure and HLA in healthy donors. A multiplex PCR was run with 60 Vbeta primers and 13 Jbeta primers. Method: immunoSEQ multiplex PCR; TCRdb's copy keeps in-frame clones and lacks some. In the table there are roughly 120,000 clones, roughly 69% of which are singletons. Sequenced material: PBMCs. These receptors were taken from a woman in her thirties or forties in good health and CMV-seropositive.

This clone showed up just a few times. The chain employs TRBV5-1 and TRBJ2-1, with TRBD1 as a possible D gene (6 bases). The V gene's germline CDR1 is SGHRS and CDR2 YFSETQ. V lost 4 bases to trimming and J lost 9 bases, with 20 bases between them. CDR3 length: 15 amino acids. For the CDR3, the DNA is TGCGCCAGCAGCCTTGTCCCCACAGGGTCCCCTGAGCAGTTCTTC. Encoded protein: CASSLVPTGSPEQFF.

This clone has more than one count but fewer than ten. The rearrangement uses TRBV7-9 and TRBJ1-2; TRBD1 matches at 7 bases. Looked up from germline, CDR1 is SEHNR and CDR2 is FQNEAQ (reference sequence). Trimming at V came to 5 bases and at J to 7 bases, leaving 16 bases not matched to a gene. CDR3 length: 16 amino acids. The CDR3 here is CASSQGGLEGAGGYTF. The CDR3 DNA reads as TGTGCCAGCAGCCAAGGAGGATTGGAGGGGGCAGGTGGCTACACCTTC.

The V and J genes are TRBV28 and TRBJ1-4, with a tentative D call TRBD1 (5 bases). V dropped 3 bases and J dropped 8 bases, with 13 bases sitting between them. CDR1 MDHEN and CDR2 SYDVKM come from the germline V gene. The CDR3 is 14 residues long. The CDR3 region is CASSLGGGKEKLFF. The CDR3, as DNA: TGTGCCAGCAGTTTGGGGGGTGGGAAGGAAAAACTGTTTTTT.

The chain uses TRBV19 and TRBJ2-1, with 11 bases that match TRBD2. CDR1 LNHDA and CDR2 SQIVND come from the germline V gene (reference sequence). The CDR3 loop spans 15 amino acids. J gave up 8 bases and V 3 bases, and 6 bases lay outside the gene matches. The chain's CDR3 is CASSMTSGKWDEQFF. The CDR3 DNA follows: TGTGCCAGTAGTATGACTAGCGGGAAATGGGATGAGCAGTTCTTC.

The rearrangement uses TRBV6-4 and TRBJ2-7, with 11 nucleotides matching TRBD2. Germline V gene lookup returns CDR1 MRHNA and CDR2 SNTAGT. The V and J ends lost 2 bases and 3 bases, in that order; junction bases with no gene match: 3. CDR3 size: 15 residues. CDR3 DNA: TGTGCCAGCAGTGACCTTAGCGGGAGGGTCTACGAGCAGTACTTC. This encodes CASSDLSGRVYEQYF.

This clone was seen just once. This chain connects TRBV4-2 to TRBJ1-2; 7 bases map to TRBD1. The CDR3 totals 14 residues. J was trimmed by 10 bases and V by 4 bases; bases with no gene match: 12. Germline CDR1 is LGHNA and CDR2 is YNFKEQ. CDR3 loop: CASSRSPGQALYTF. In DNA form, the CDR3 reads TGTGCCAGCAGCCGCTCCCCCGGACAGGCTCTCTACACCTTC.

The V call is TRBV9, the J call TRBJ2-2; possibly TRBD2 for D (5 bases). Trimming pared 2 bases from V and 1 base from J, leaving 6 bases between. The CDR3 runs to 14 residues. Looked up from germline, CDR1 is SGDLS and CDR2 is YYNGEE. CDR3 sequence: CASSVGLNTGELFF. Written as DNA, the CDR3 is TGTGCCAGCAGCGTCGGACTGAACACCGGGGAGCTGTTTTTT. Variable domain in full (rest from reference TRBV9 and TRBJ2-2): DSGVTQTPKHLITATGQRVTLRCSPRSGDLSVYWYQQSLDQGLQFLIQYYNGEERAKGNILERFSAQQFPDLHSELNLSSLELGDSALYFCASSVGLNTGELFFGEGSRLTVL.

The rearrangement uses TRBV6-1 and TRBJ1-2; 8 bases are shared with TRBD1. V shed 4 bases, J shed 4 bases, and the junction held 5 bases outside the gene matches. Germline CDR1 and CDR2: MNHNS and SASEGT. The CDR3 totals 14 residues. CDR3: CASSAGGWIYGYTF. The CDR3 region has the DNA TGTGCCAGCAGTGCAGGGGGCTGGATCTATGGCTACACCTTC.

This clone was seen once. The chain uses TRBV6-1 and TRBJ2-3; D may be TRBD1 (6 bases). CDR3 length equals 14 residues. V lost 7 bases and J 5 bases, leaving 16 bases between the germline ends. Germline V gene lookup returns CDR1 MNHNS and CDR2 SASEGT. CDR3 loop: CASILDRSGDTQYF. CDR3 bases: TGTGCCAGCATTCTCGACAGGTCCGGAGATACGCAGTATTTT.

V usage is TRBV29-1 and J usage is TRBJ2-2; 8 bases are shared with TRBD1. The CDR3 runs to 13 residues. Germline V CDR1 and CDR2: SQVTM, ANQGSEA. With 6 bases clipped from V and 4 bases from J, the junction kept 4 bases outside the gene matches. The CDR3 nucleotides read TGCAGCGTGCATACAGGGGGCACCGGGGAGCTGTTTTTT. Translated, it gives CSVHTGGTGELFF.

The chain's CDR3 is CSASTGNNNQPQHF. The CDR3 DNA reads as TGCAGCGCCAGCACAGGAAACAACAATCAGCCCCAGCATTTT. The V and J genes are TRBV29-1 and TRBJ1-5; D perhaps matches TRBD1 (5 bases). V was shortened by 7 bases and J by 3 bases, with 16 bases between the two germline ends. Germline assignment: CDR1 SQVTM and CDR2 ANQGSEA. CDR3 length: 14 residues.

This sequence joins TRBV11-3 and TRBJ2-2; 7 bases are a match to TRBD1. Germline V lookup: CDR1 SGHNT, CDR2 YENEEA. The V and J ends lost 5 bases and 7 bases, in that order; junction bases with no gene match: 4. The CDR3 has 13 amino acids. CDR3 bases: TGTGCCAGCAGCCTCGACAGGGACGGGGAGCTGTTTTTT. Translating gives CASSLDRDGELFF. The full variable domain, rest sourced from reference TRBV11-3 and TRBJ2-2, is EAGVVQSPRYKIIEKKQPVAFWCNPISGHNTLYWYLQNLGQGPELLIRYENEEAVDDSQLPKDRFSAERLKGVDSTLKIQPAELGDSAVYLCASSLDRDGELFFGEGSRLTVL.

This chain joins TRBV4-2 and TRBJ2-2, with 9 bases fitting TRBD2. V shed 0 bases and J 7 bases; nucleotides not matched to a gene: 9. The germline V gene encodes CDR1 LGHNA and CDR2 YNFKEQ. CDR3 size: 17 residues. The CDR3 nucleotides read TGTGCCAGCAGCCAAGATTCAGGTAGCGGGAGTGGCGGGGAGCTGTTTTTT. Residues: CASSQDSGSGSGGELFF.

The V gene is TRBV27, the J gene TRBJ2-2; 7 bases map to TRBD2. Germline CDR1 reads MNHEY; CDR2 reads SMNVEV (reference sequence). V gave up 2 bases and J gave up 10 bases; unmatched junction bases: 10. The CDR3 has 15 amino acids. For the CDR3, the DNA is TGTGCCAGCAGTTTACTGGGGGGGACCGAAGAGGAGCTGTTTTTT. Protein product: CASSLLGGTEEELFF.

The gene calls are TRBV7-9 and TRBJ2-5, with a weak D call TRBD1 (6 bases). Trimming stripped 6 bases from V and 2 bases from J, with 10 bases between. This CDR3 contains 13 residues. Germline-derived CDR1 and CDR2 are SEHNR and FQNEAQ (reference sequence). Written as DNA, the CDR3 is TGTGCCAGCAGAACAGGGCTTCAAGAGACCCAGTACTTC. Its translation is CASRTGLQETQYF.

This clone has just a few counts. This chain joins TRBV9 and TRBJ1-1; a weak D match, TRBD1 (5 bases). This CDR3 is built from 15 residues. Germline V CDR1 and CDR2: SGDLS, YYNGEE. The germline V and J ends were trimmed by 0 bases and 1 base, with 10 bases remaining between them. CDR3 sequence (DNA): TGTGCCAGCAGCGTAGGATGGGGGGGGAACACTGAAGCTTTCTTT. Translating it yields CASSVGWGGNTEAFF.

This sequence joins TRBV20-1 and TRBJ2-1; the D gene is possibly TRBD2 (5 bases). The CDR3 runs 10 residues. V was trimmed by 7 bases and J by 8 bases, leaving 9 bases between them. CDR1 is DFQATT, CDR2 SNEGSKA, per germline (reference sequence). The CDR3 reads CSVGRDEQFF. The DNA for the CDR3 is TGCAGTGTTGGGCGGGATGAGCAGTTCTTC.

Points on this clone: A junction end diverges from the germline sequence, so it may reflect a read error. The genes are TRBV7-9 and TRBJ1-4, with 8 bases identical to TRBD1. CDR3 size: 17 residues. CDR1 and CDR2 from the germline V gene are SEHNR and FQNEAQ (reference sequence). The CDR3, as DNA: TGTTCCAGCAGCTTAGAGGTTGTCAGGGGGCGTGTTGAAAAACTGTTTTTT. Residues: CSSSLEVVRGRVEKLFF. The full variable domain, in which reference TRBV7-9 and TRBJ1-4 provide the parts outside the CDR3, is DTGVSQNPRHKITKRGQNVTFRCDPISEHNRLYWYRQTLGQGPEFLTYFQNEAQLEKSRLLSDRFSAERPKGSFSTLEIQRTEQGDSAMYLCSSSLEVVRGRVEKLFFGSGTQLSVL.

The rearrangement uses TRBV6-5 and TRBJ1-2; TRBD1 matches 9 bases. Germline V gene data show CDR1 as MNHEY and CDR2 as SVGAGI. The CDR3 has 14 amino acids. Trimming at V came to 6 bases and at J to 8 bases, leaving 10 bases not matched to a gene. CDR3 residues: CASSPRDRDFGYTF. The CDR3 DNA reads TGTGCCAGCAGCCCCAGGGACAGGGACTTCGGCTACACCTTC.